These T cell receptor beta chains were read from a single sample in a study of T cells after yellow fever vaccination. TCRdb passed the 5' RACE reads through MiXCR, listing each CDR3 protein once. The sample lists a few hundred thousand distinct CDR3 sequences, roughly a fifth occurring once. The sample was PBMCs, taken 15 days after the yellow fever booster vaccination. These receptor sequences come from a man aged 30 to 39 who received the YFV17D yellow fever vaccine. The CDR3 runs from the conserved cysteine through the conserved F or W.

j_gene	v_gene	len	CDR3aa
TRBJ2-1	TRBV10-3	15	CAISESVPNPNEQFF
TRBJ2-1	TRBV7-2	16	CASAAVPLAGVSEQFF
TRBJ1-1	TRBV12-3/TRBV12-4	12	CASSGDMDEAFF
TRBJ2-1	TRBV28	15	CASSLGGGFYNEQFF
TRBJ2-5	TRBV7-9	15	CASSFGLLAEETQYF
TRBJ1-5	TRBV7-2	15	CASSLGQGTNQPQHF
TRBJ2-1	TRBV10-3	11	CAISEGGEQFF
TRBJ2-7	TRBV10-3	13	CAISDQAGYEQYF
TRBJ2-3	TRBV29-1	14	CSVAGGYVTDTQYF
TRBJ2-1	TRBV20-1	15	CSASDLAGGVNEQFF
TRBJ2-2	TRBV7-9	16	CASSLSPRFTTGELFF
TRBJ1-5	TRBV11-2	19	CASSFDRGRFRFSNQPQHF
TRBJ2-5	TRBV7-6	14	CASSPGGNQETQYF
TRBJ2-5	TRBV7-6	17	CASSLDFASPQVETQYF
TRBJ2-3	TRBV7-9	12	CASSLMPDTQYF
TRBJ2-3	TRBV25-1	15	CASSGGGHLTDTQYF
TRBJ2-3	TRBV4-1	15	CASSQDRGRGDTQYF
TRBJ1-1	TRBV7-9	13	CAIQLDRNTEAFF
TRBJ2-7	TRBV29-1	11	CSVRTGDEQYF
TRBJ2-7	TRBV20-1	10	CSALGGGVNF
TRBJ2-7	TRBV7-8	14	CASSRTRDSGPQYF
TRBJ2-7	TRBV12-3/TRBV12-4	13	CASSDRGPNEQYF
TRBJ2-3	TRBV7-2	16	CASSFSLSGVTDTQYF
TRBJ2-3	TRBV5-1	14	CASSGPGFTDTQYF
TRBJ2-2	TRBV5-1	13	CASLDSPTGELFF
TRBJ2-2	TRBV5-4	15	CASSLLQRGTGELFF
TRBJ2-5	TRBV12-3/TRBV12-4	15	CASSSDDTRQGTQYF
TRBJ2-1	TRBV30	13	CAWSVRVYNEQFF
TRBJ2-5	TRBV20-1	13	CSAASGYEETQYF
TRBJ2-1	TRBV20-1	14	CSAREGGGRGEQFF
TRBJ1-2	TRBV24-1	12	CATSDLDHGYTF
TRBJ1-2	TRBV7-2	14	CASSLGQGAHGYTF
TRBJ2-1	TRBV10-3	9	CAAGREQFF
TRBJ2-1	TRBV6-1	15	CASSGKRGSYNEQFF
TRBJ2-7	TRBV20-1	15	CSASPGLAGPYEQYF
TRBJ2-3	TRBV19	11	CASSISTAQYF
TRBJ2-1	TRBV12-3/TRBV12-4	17	CASSSVPGQGIQNEQFF
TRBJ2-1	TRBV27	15	CASFPSGGLSNEQFF
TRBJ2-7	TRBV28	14	CASRSSGRAHEQYF
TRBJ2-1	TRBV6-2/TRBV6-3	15	CASRPLGGNHNEQFF
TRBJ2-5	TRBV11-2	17	CASSQGLLAGGSETQYF
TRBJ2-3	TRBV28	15	CASRLPGLASDTQYF